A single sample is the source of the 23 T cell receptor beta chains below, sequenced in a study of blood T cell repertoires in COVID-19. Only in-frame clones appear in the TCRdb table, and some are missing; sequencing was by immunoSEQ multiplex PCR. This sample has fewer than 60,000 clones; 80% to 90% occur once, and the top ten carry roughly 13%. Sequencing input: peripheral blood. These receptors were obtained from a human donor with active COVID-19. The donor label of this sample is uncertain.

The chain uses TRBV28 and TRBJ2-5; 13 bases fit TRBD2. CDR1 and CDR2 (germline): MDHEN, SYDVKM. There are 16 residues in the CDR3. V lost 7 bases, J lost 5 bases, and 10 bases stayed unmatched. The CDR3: CASTKGLAGVRETQYF. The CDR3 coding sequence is TGTGCCAGCACCAAAGGACTAGCGGGAGTTAGGGAGACCCAGTACTTC. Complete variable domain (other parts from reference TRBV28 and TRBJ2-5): DVKVTQSSRYLVKRTGEKVFLECVQDMDHENMFWYRQDPGLGLRLIYFSYDVKMKEKGDIPEGYSVSREKKERFSLILESASTNQTSMYLCASTKGLAGVRETQYFGPGTRLLVL.

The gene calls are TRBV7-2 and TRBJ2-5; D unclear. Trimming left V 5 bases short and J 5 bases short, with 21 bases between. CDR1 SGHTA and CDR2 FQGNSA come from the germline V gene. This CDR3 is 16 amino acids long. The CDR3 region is CASSLRSSNLPETQYF. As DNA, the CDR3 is TGTGCCAGCAGCCTCAGGTCAAGCAATCTCCCGGAGACCCAGTACTTC.

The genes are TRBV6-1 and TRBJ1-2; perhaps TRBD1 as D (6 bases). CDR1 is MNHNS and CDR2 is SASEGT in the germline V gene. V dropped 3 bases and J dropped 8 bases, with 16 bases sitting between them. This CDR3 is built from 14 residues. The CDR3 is CASSDSPGVWGYTF. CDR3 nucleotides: TGTGCCAGCAGTGACAGTCCAGGGGTTTGGGGCTACACCTTC.

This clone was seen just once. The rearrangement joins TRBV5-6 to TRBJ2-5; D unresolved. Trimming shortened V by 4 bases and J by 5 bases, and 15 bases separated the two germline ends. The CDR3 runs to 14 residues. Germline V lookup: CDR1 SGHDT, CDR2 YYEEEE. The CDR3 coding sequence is TGTGCCAGCAGCACAGCAGGTACTTCGGAGACCCAGTACTTC. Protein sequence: CASSTAGTSETQYF. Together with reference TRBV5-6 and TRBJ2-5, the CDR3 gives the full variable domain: DAGVTQSPTHLIKTRGQQVTLRCSPKSGHDTVSWYQQALGQGPQFIFQYYEEEERQRGNFPDRFSGHQFPNYSSELNVNALLLGDSALYLCASSTAGTSETQYFGPGTRLLVL.

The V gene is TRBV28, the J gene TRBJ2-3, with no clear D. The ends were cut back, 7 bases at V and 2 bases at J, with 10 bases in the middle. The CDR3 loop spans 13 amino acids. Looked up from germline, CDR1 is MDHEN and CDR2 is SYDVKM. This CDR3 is CASTSTYTDTQYF. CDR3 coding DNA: TGTGCCAGCACCTCAACATACACAGATACGCAGTATTTT.

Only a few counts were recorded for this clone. The CDR3 DNA sequence: TGTGCCAGCAGCTTATTAGGGACTAGCGGGACCTTGGGGGGGAATGAGCAGTTCTTC. Encoded protein: CASSLLGTSGTLGGNEQFF. The chain couples TRBV7-9 to TRBJ2-1; 13 nucleotides line up with TRBD2. Germline-derived CDR1 and CDR2 are SEHNR and FQNEAQ (reference sequence). Germline trimming cut 2 bases from V and 7 bases from J; bases unmatched to any gene: 14. This CDR3 is 19 amino acids long.

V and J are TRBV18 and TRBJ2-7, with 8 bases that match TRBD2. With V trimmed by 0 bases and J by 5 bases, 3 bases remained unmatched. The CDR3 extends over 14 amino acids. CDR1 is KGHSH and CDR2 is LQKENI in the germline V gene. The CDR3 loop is CASSPPSGRDEQYF. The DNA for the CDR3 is TGTGCCAGCTCACCACCGAGCGGGAGAGACGAGCAGTACTTC.

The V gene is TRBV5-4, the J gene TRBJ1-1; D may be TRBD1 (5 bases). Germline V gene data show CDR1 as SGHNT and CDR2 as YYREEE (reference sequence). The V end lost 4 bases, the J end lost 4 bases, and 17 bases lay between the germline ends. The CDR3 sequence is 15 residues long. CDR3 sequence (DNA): TGTGCCAGCAGCCCTGGAGGGGCGCGTGGCACTGAAGCTTTCTTT. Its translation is CASSPGGARGTEAFF.

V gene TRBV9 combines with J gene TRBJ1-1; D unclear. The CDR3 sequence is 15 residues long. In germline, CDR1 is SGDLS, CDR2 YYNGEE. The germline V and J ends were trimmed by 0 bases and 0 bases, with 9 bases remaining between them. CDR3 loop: CASSVVGQVNTEAFF. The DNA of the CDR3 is TGTGCCAGCAGCGTAGTAGGTCAGGTGAACACTGAAGCTTTCTTT.

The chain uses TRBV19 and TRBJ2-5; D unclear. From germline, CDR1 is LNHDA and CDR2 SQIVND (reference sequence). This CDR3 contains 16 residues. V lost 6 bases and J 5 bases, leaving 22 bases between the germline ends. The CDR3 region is CASSPPGRGRYETQYF. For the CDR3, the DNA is TGTGCCAGTAGCCCCCCGGGTCGAGGTAGATACGAGACCCAGTACTTC.

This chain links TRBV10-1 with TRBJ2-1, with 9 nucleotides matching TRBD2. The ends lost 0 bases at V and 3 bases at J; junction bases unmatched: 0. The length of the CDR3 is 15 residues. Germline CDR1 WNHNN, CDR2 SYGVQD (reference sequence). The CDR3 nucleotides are TGCGCCAGCAGTGAGTCAGCGGGGGGCTACAATGAGCAGTTCTTC. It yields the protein CASSESAGGYNEQFF.

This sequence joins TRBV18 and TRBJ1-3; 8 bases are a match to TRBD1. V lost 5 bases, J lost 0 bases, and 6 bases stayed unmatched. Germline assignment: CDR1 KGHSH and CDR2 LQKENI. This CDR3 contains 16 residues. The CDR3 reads CASSSDRVISGNTIYF. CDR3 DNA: TGTGCCAGCTCATCGGACAGGGTGATCTCTGGAAACACCATATATTTT. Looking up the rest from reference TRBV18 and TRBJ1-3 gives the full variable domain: NAGVMQNPRHLVRRRGQEARLRCSPMKGHSHVYWYRQLPEEGLKFMVYLQKENIIDESGMPKERFSAEFPKEGPSILRIQQVVRGDSAAYFCASSSDRVISGNTIYFGEGSWLTVV.

The CDR3 sequence: CASSLVAGGNGELFF. CDR3 nucleotide sequence: TGTGCCAGCAGCTTAGTAGCGGGGGGAAACGGGGAGCTGTTTTTT. The rearrangement joins TRBV7-2 to TRBJ2-2, with 10 bases aligning to TRBD2. The germline V gene encodes CDR1 SGHTA and CDR2 FQGNSA. The length of the CDR3 is 15 residues. V trimming: 1 base; J trimming: 7 bases; junction bases outside the gene matches: 3.

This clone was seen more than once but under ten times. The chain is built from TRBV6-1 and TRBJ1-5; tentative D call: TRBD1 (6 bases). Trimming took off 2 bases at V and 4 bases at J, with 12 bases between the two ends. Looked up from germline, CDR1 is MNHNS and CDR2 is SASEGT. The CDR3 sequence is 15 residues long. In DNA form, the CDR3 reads TGTGCCAGCAGTGAATGGCAGGGGATTAATCAGCCCCAGCATTTT. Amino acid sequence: CASSEWQGINQPQHF.

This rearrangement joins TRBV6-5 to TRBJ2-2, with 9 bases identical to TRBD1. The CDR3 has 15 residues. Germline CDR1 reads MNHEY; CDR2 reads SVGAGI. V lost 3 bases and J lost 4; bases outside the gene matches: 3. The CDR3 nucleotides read TGTGCCAGCAGTTATCGGGACAGGGTCACCGGGGAGCTGTTTTTT. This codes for CASSYRDRVTGELFF.

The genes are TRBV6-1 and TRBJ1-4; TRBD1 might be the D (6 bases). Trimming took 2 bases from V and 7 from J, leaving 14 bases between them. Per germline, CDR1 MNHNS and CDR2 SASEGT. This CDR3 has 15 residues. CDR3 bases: TGTGCCAGCAGTGAAATTAGGGGGTCGGGTGAAAAACTGTTTTTT. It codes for CASSEIRGSGEKLFF.

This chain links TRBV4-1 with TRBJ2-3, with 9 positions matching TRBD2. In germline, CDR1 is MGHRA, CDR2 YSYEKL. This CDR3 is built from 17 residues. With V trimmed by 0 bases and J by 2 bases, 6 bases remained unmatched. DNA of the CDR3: TGCGCCAGCAGCCAAGAACGCCTAGCGGGGTTCACAGATACGCAGTATTTT. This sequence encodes CASSQERLAGFTDTQYF.

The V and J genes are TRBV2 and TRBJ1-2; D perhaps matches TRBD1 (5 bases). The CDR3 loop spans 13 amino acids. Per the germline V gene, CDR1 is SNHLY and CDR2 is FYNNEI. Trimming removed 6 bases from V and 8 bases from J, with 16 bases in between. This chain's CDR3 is CASRRQESGGYTF. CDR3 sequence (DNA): TGTGCCAGCAGGAGGCAGGAGTCAGGGGGCTACACCTTC.

The CDR3 sequence: CSVEAGGNTIYF. The CDR3 DNA reads as TGCAGCGTTGAGGCGGGCGGAAACACCATATATTTT. The chain couples TRBV29-1 to TRBJ1-3; unclear D gene. The CDR3 loop spans 12 amino acids. Germline V CDR1 and CDR2: SQVTM, ANQGSEA. V was trimmed by 3 bases and J by 4 bases, leaving 7 bases between them. The full variable domain, its missing parts supplied by reference TRBV29-1 and TRBJ1-3, is SAVISQKPSRDICQRGTSLTIQCQVDSQVTMMFWYRQQPGQSLTLIATANQGSEATYESGFVIDKFPISRPNLTFSTLTVSNMSPEDSSIYLCSVEAGGNTIYFGEGSWLTVV.

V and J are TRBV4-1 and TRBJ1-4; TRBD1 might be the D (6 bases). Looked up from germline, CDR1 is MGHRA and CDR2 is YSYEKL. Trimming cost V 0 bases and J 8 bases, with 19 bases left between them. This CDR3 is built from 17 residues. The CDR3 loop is CASSQDFFISDSEKLFF. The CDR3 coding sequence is TGCGCCAGCAGCCAAGATTTTTTTATTTCGGACAGCGAAAAACTGTTTTTT.

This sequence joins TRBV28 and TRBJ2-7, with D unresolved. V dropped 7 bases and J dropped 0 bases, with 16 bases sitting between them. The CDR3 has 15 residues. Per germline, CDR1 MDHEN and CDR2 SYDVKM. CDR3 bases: TGTGCCAGCATGAACCGTCGGGTGCCCTCCTACGAGCAGTACTTC. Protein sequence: CASMNRRVPSYEQYF.

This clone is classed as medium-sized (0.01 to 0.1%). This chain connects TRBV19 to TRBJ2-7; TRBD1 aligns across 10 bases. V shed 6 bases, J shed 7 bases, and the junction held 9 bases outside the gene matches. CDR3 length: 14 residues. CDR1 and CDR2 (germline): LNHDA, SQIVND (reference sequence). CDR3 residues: CASSPGTGVGEQYF. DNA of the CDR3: TGTGCCAGTAGCCCCGGGACAGGGGTCGGTGAGCAGTACTTC.

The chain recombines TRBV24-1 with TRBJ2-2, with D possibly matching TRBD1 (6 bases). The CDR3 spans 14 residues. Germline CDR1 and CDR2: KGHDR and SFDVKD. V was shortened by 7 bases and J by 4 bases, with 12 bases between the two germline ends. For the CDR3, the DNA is TGTGCCACCAGGGGGGCAGACGGCACCGGGGAGCTGTTTTTT. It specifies CATRGADGTGELFF.